The 18 T cell receptor beta chains below all came from one sample that was sequenced in a study of T cells after yellow fever vaccination. In TCRdb, the 5' RACE reads were re-called with MiXCR into one record per CDR3 protein. The table shows approximately 450,000 distinct CDR3 sequences, with around 20% occurring only once. Sample: PBMCs, taken before the yellow fever booster vaccination. Receptors were obtained from a man aged 18 to 29 who received the YFV17D yellow fever vaccine.

This clonotype occurred a few times. The V call is TRBV5-1, the J call TRBJ1-5; TRBD1 agrees at 7 bases. The CDR3 spans 14 residues. The germline V gene has CDR1 SGHRS and CDR2 YFSETQ. J lost 4 bases, V lost 4 bases, and 5 bases had no gene match. CDR3: CASSTGTENQPQHF. As DNA, the CDR3 is TGCGCCAGCAGCACCGGGACAGAGAATCAGCCCCAGCATTTT.

The CDR3 here is CASSLETLAGDRETQYF. In DNA, the CDR3 is TGCGCCAGCAGCTTGGAGACGCTAGCGGGGGATCGGGAGACCCAGTACTTC. The gene calls are TRBV5-1 and TRBJ2-5; 10 bases are a match to TRBD2. The CDR3 spans 17 residues. Germline values: CDR1 SGHRS, CDR2 YFSETQ. V lost 0 bases, J lost 5 bases, and 10 bases stayed unmatched.

J is TRBJ2-1 and V is TRBV7-3; D is perhaps TRBD1 (6 bases). Trimming pared 7 bases from V and 6 bases from J, leaving 13 bases between. Germline values: CDR1 SGHTA, CDR2 FQGTGA. The CDR3 sequence is 13 residues long. CDR3 coding DNA: TGTGCCAGCACCCTTACAGGGACCAATGAGCAGTTCTTC. Residues: CASTLTGTNEQFF.

The chain joins TRBV5-6 to TRBJ2-3, with D tentatively TRBD1 (6 bases). The germline V and J ends were trimmed by 4 bases and 2 bases, with 11 bases remaining between them. The CDR3 has 14 amino acids. Germline values: CDR1 SGHDT, CDR2 YYEEEE. The CDR3 sequence is CASSRGQLTDTQYF. In nucleotides, the CDR3 is TGTGCCAGCAGCCGTGGACAGCTCACAGATACGCAGTATTTT.

This clonotype was recorded a few times. The rearrangement links TRBV4-2 to TRBJ2-3, with 10 bases lining up with TRBD2. Germline-derived CDR1 and CDR2 are LGHNA and YNFKEQ. V lost 1 base, J lost 6 bases, and 4 bases stayed unmatched. The CDR3 has 15 amino acids. The CDR3 loop is CASSQGAGGPDTQYF. As DNA, the CDR3 is TGTGCCAGCAGCCAAGGAGCGGGGGGGCCGGATACGCAGTATTTT.

This clonotype was recorded a few times. The chain uses TRBV12-3 or TRBV12-4 and TRBJ2-7; 8 nucleotides line up with TRBD1. CDR3 length: 14 residues. V lost 6 bases, J lost 2 bases, and 6 bases stayed unmatched. The CDR3 DNA reads as TGTGCCAGCAGCGCCGGGACAGGAGCCTACGAGCAGTACGTC. Its translation is CASSAGTGAYEQYV.

Points on this clonotype: The conserved phenylalanine or tryptophan normally closing the CDR3 is absent here, so this likely arose from a read error. The DNA is omitted, as the CDR3 cannot be located on it reliably, and the CDR3 follows TCRdb's listing. The gene calls are TRBV7-8 and TRBJ2-5; TRBD2 was called by the table and not checked on the DNA. Germline V gives CDR1 SGHVS, CDR2 FQNEAQ. The CDR3 numbers 13 amino acids, ends counted. The CDR3 reads CASSLGGLAGVVV.

This clonotype was seen a handful of times. The V and J genes are TRBV29-1 and TRBJ2-1; possibly TRBD1 for D (6 bases). With 4 bases removed from V and 2 bases from J, the gap between germline ends came to 6 bases. Germline V lookup: CDR1 SQVTM, CDR2 ANQGSEA. The CDR3 sequence is 12 residues long. The CDR3 region is CSVGDTYNEQFF. The CDR3 DNA reads TGCAGCGTTGGGGACACCTACAATGAGCAGTTCTTC.

Only a few counts were recorded for this clonotype. The gene calls are TRBV7-8 and TRBJ2-7; D perhaps matches TRBD1 (6 bases). Trimming cost V 5 bases and J 5 bases, with 16 bases left between them. The germline V gene encodes CDR1 SGHVS and CDR2 FQNEAQ. This CDR3 spans 14 amino acids. Written as DNA, the CDR3 is TGTGCCAGCAGCGGGGAAACAGGGTCCCACGAGCAGTACTTC. As protein: CASSGETGSHEQYF.

This clonotype was counted between two and nine times. The chain couples TRBV7-3 to TRBJ2-2; D gene uncertain. Germline assignment: CDR1 SGHTA and CDR2 FQGTGA. This CDR3 contains 13 residues. V was cut by 2 bases and J by 7 bases, with 8 bases left in between. The CDR3 reads CASSLGFNGELFF. CDR3 bases: TGTGCCAGCAGCTTAGGGTTCAACGGGGAGCTGTTTTTT.

The sample holds many counts of this clonotype. V is TRBV5-1 and J is TRBJ1-6; D perhaps matches TRBD1 (5 bases). Germline CDR1 SGHRS, CDR2 YFSETQ. The length of the CDR3 is 14 residues. Trimming removed 0 bases from V and 7 bases from J, with 8 bases in between. The CDR3 sequence is CASSLEGTNSPLHF. CDR3 in DNA: TGCGCCAGCAGCTTGGAGGGGACGAATTCACCCCTCCACTTT.

The chain couples TRBV9 to TRBJ1-3; possible D gene TRBD1, 6 bases. The CDR3 spans 15 residues. Between the trimmed V and J ends, which lost 0 bases and 4 bases, there was a span of 11 bases. Germline assignment: CDR1 SGDLS and CDR2 YYNGEE. Here the CDR3 DNA reads TGTGCCAGCAGCGTAGCAGGGACAAAAGGAAACACCATATATTTT. Residues: CASSVAGTKGNTIYF.

The chain is built from TRBV10-3 and TRBJ2-1; D call uncertain. V was cut by 3 bases and J by 6 bases, with 6 bases left in between. Germline V gene lookup returns CDR1 ENHRY and CDR2 SYGVKD. CDR3 length: 12 residues. CDR3 nucleotide sequence: TGTGCCATCAGTGAAGGCAGCAATGAGCAGTTCTTC. Translation gives CAISEGSNEQFF.

In its sample, this clonotype was seen a few times. CDR3 sequence: CASSGIGREGYTF. The CDR3 DNA sequence: TGCGCCAGCAGCGGTATAGGGAGGGAAGGCTACACCTTC. This chain joins TRBV5-1 and TRBJ1-2; D is unresolved. Trimming cost V 4 bases and J 8 bases, with 15 bases left between them. This CDR3 has 13 amino acids. The germline CDR1 and CDR2 sequences are SGHRS and YFSETQ. The complete variable domain, with remaining parts taken from reference TRBV5-1 and TRBJ1-2, reads KAGVTQTPRYLIKTRGQQVTLSCSPISGHRSVSWYQQTPGQGLQFLFEYFSETQRNKGNFPGRFSGRQFSNSRSEMNVSTLELGDSALYLCASSGIGREGYTFGSGTRLTVV.

The chain joins TRBV5-6 to TRBJ2-5; D unclear. Germline CDR1 SGHDT, CDR2 YYEEEE. Trimming took 0 bases from V and 1 from J, leaving 13 bases between them. The CDR3 length is 16 residues. The DNA for the CDR3 is TGTGCCAGCAGCTTGGGTGCAGACTTACTCCAAGAGACCCAGTACTTC. This encodes CASSLGADLLQETQYF.

This chain joins TRBV12-3 or TRBV12-4 and TRBJ1-2; no reliable D call. The CDR3 length is 16 residues. Trimming took off 6 bases at V and 7 bases at J, with 24 bases between the two ends. The CDR3 loop is CASSPVRRARVFGYTF. The CDR3 coding sequence is TGTGCCAGCAGCCCCGTTAGAAGGGCGCGGGTTTTTGGCTACACCTTC.

This clonotype has only a few counts. The chain carries TRBV20-1 and TRBJ1-6; 7 bases match TRBD1. V shed 0 bases and J 7 bases; nucleotides not matched to a gene: 3. CDR3 size: 14 residues. Germline CDR1 reads DFQATT; CDR2 reads SNEGSKA (reference sequence). DNA for the CDR3: TGCAGTGCTAGAGATAGCAGGGGGAATTCACCCCTCCACTTT. Translated, it gives CSARDSRGNSPLHF.

This clonotype was counted ten times or more. The V call is TRBV20-1, the J call TRBJ2-7; either TRBD1 or TRBD2 may supply D (5 bases each). Germline CDR1 is DFQATT and CDR2 is SNEGSKA (reference sequence). The CDR3 runs 15 residues. V dropped 0 bases and J dropped 3 bases, with 15 bases sitting between them. CDR3 bases: TGCAGTGCTAGAGACCCGAGAGGGGCTTTCTACGAGCAGTACTTC. Encoded protein: CSARDPRGAFYEQYF.